This entry lists 21 T cell receptor beta chains sequenced from one sample in a study of T cells in Graves' hyperthyroidism and ophthalmopathy. RNA transcripts were the template for amplifying TCR beta CDR3 regions. The TCR CDR3 first-round RT-PCR relied on the HTBI primer set. Via MiXCR, TCRdb re-called the multiplex PCR reads, giving one row per CDR3 protein. The sample records around 260,000 distinct CDR3 sequences, less than 30% being singletons. Sample: blood. Source of these receptors: a middle-aged man with Graves' hyperthyroidism that later progressed to Graves' ophthalmopathy.

This clonotype has ten or more counts. The CDR3 DNA reads as TGCGCCAGCAGCTTGCGGCTAGCGGGAGGGTCTGGGGCCAACGTCCTGACTTTC. This gives the protein CASSLRLAGGSGANVLTF. This chain uses TRBV5-1 with TRBJ2-6; TRBD2 matches at 12 bases. With 1 base clipped from V and 1 base from J, the junction kept 3 bases outside the gene matches. CDR1 is SGHRS, CDR2 YFSETQ, per germline. CDR3 length: 18 residues.

This clonotype was seen repeatedly, ten times or more. The gene calls are TRBV28 and TRBJ2-4; D ambiguous. The V gene's germline CDR1 is MDHEN and CDR2 SYDVKM. Deletions cut 8 bases from V and 0 bases from J, with 5 bases between. This CDR3 has 12 residues. The CDR3: CASGIAKNIQYF. Written as DNA, the CDR3 is TGTGCCAGCGGAATAGCCAAAAACATTCAGTACTTC. The full variable domain, with the rest looked up from reference TRBV28 and TRBJ2-4, is DVKVTQSSRYLVKRTGEKVFLECVQDMDHENMFWYRQDPGLGLRLIYFSYDVKMKEKGDIPEGYSVSREKKERFSLILESASTNQTSMYLCASGIAKNIQYFGAGTRLSVL.

This clonotype was detected many times. The genes are TRBV27 and TRBJ2-2, with D possibly being TRBD1 (6 bases). V was pared by 2 bases and J by 6 bases, with 13 bases between. This CDR3 has 15 residues. Germline CDR1 reads MNHEY; CDR2 reads SMNVEV (reference sequence). CDR3 amino acids: CASSLNRVAPGELFF. CDR3 bases: TGTGCCAGCAGTTTAAACAGGGTGGCTCCCGGGGAGCTGTTTTTT.

The rearrangement links TRBV12-3 or TRBV12-4 to TRBJ2-5, with 9 positions matching TRBD2. The CDR3 extends over 15 amino acids. With V trimmed by 1 base and J by 3 bases, 3 bases remained unmatched. The CDR3 loop is CASSLGVAGEETQYF. As DNA, the CDR3 is TGTGCCAGCAGTTTAGGAGTAGCGGGGGAAGAGACCCAGTACTTC.

This clonotype has ten or more counts. The chain joins TRBV28 to TRBJ2-2, with D perhaps TRBD1 (6 bases). CDR1 is MDHEN, CDR2 SYDVKM, per germline. CDR3 length: 14 amino acids. V lost 6 bases and J 7 bases, leaving 15 bases between the germline ends. Written as DNA, the CDR3 is TGTGCCAGCAGACCCAACAGGGTTAGCGGGGAGCTGTTTTTT. Amino acids: CASRPNRVSGELFF.

This clonotype was counted at least ten times. J is TRBJ1-2 and V is TRBV6-1; no definite D call. Germline values: CDR1 MNHNS, CDR2 SASEGT. There are 12 residues in the CDR3. Deletions cut 4 bases from V and 4 bases from J, with 7 bases between. The CDR3 coding sequence is TGTGCCAGCAGTGGGGCCCGCTATGGCTACACCTTC. It specifies CASSGARYGYTF.

The CDR3 DNA sequence: TGTGCCAGCAGCTTATGGGGGGGACGCGAGCAGTACTTC. Amino acids: CASSLWGGREQYF. The V call is TRBV11-2, the J call TRBJ2-7; 7 positions agree with TRBD2. The V gene's germline CDR1 is SGHAT and CDR2 FQNNGV. J gave up 6 bases and V 2 bases, and 4 bases lay outside the gene matches. This CDR3 has 13 amino acids.

This clonotype was recorded at least ten times. This sequence joins TRBV6-5 and TRBJ2-7, with 9 bases matching TRBD1. The CDR3 runs to 13 residues. Germline V lookup: CDR1 MNHEY, CDR2 SVGAGI. V lost 9 bases to trimming and J lost 3 bases; unmatched junction nucleotides: 6. CDR3 nucleotide sequence: TGTGCCAGTACCAGGGACAGGGACTACGAGCAGTACTTC. This sequence encodes CASTRDRDYEQYF.

This clonotype appeared many times. This chain uses TRBV4-2 with TRBJ1-5; D is possibly TRBD1 (5 bases). The CDR3 is 15 amino acids. The ends were cut back, 3 bases at V and 0 bases at J, with 9 bases in the middle. Germline V CDR1 and CDR2: LGHNA, YNFKEQ. CDR3 in DNA: TGTGCCAGCAGCCAGACAGAATATAGCAATCAGCCCCAGCATTTT. Translated, it gives CASSQTEYSNQPQHF.

This clonotype was recorded many times. The J gene is TRBJ2-7, the V gene TRBV19, with 12 nucleotides matching TRBD1. CDR1 LNHDA and CDR2 SQIVND come from the germline V gene (reference sequence). There are 15 residues in the CDR3. Trimming removed 3 bases from V and 7 bases from J; junction bases left unmatched: 7. The CDR3 reads CASSMAGQGAWEQYF. For the CDR3, the DNA is TGTGCCAGTAGTATGGCGGGACAGGGGGCTTGGGAGCAGTACTTC.

This clonotype was counted at least ten times. The gene calls are TRBV13 and TRBJ2-7; TRBD2 matches 14 bases. V trimming: 5 bases; J trimming: 4 bases; junction bases outside the gene matches: 19. In germline, CDR1 is PRHDT, CDR2 FYEKMQ (reference sequence). The CDR3 is 20 residues long. Here the CDR3 reads CASSEPSRTSGRPFGYEQYF. The CDR3 nucleotides read TGTGCCAGCAGCGAACCCAGCCGGACTAGCGGGAGGCCCTTCGGGTACGAGCAGTACTTC.

This clonotype was recorded at least ten times. V and J are TRBV6-1 and TRBJ1-5; D is unclear. CDR1 is MNHNS and CDR2 is SASEGT in the germline V gene. The V end lost 3 bases, the J end lost 8 bases, and 5 bases lay between the germline ends. There are 11 residues in the CDR3. The CDR3 is CASSDKEPQHF. The CDR3 nucleotides read TGTGCCAGCAGTGATAAGGAGCCCCAGCATTTT.

V and J are TRBV6-2 or TRBV6-3 and TRBJ2-3; perhaps TRBD2 as D (5 bases). Trimming removed 2 bases from V and 10 bases from J, with 13 bases in between. This CDR3 spans 13 amino acids. Germline lookup yields CDR1 MNHEY and CDR2 SVGEGT. CDR3 loop: CASSYNRPEAQYF. The CDR3 region has the DNA TGTGCCAGCAGTTACAACAGACCGGAGGCGCAGTATTTT.

This rearrangement joins TRBV20-1 to TRBJ2-7, with D possibly called TRBD1 or TRBD2 (5 bases each). The CDR3 extends over 13 amino acids. V was trimmed by 7 bases and J by 5 bases, leaving 18 bases between them. Germline V gene sequence: CDR1 DFQATT, CDR2 SNEGSKA (reference sequence). The CDR3 coding sequence is TGCAGTGTCCTACGGGGCGATCGTAACGAGCAGTACTTC. Protein sequence: CSVLRGDRNEQYF.

In this sample, this clonotype turned up many times. The V and J genes are TRBV10-3 and TRBJ1-1; D perhaps matches TRBD1 (5 bases). Trimming stripped 9 bases from V and 4 bases from J, with 18 bases between. Germline CDR1 reads ENHRY; CDR2 reads SYGVKD. The CDR3 is 14 residues long. The CDR3 nucleotides are TGTGCCATACAGGCAGACAGTCTAGCCACTGAAGCTTTCTTT. Translated, it gives CAIQADSLATEAFF.

This clonotype was seen more than once but under ten times. This sequence joins TRBV29-1 and TRBJ2-7, with 8 nucleotides matching TRBD2. CDR1 and CDR2 from the germline V gene are SQVTM and ANQGSEA. The length of the CDR3 is 13 residues. V gave up 4 bases and J gave up 2 bases; unmatched junction bases: 4. The CDR3 sequence is CSVGHGGAYEQYF. As DNA, the CDR3 is TGCAGCGTTGGTCACGGGGGGGCCTACGAGCAGTACTTC.

This clonotype was recorded at least ten times. V and J are TRBV12-3 or TRBV12-4 and TRBJ2-2, with D maybe TRBD1 (6 bases). V was pared by 5 bases and J by 1 base, with 11 bases between. The CDR3 totals 15 residues. The CDR3 coding sequence is TGTGCCAGCAGTATGAGGGGACAGAACACCGGGGAGCTGTTTTTT. As protein: CASSMRGQNTGELFF.

This clonotype was observed many times. This chain connects TRBV29-1 to TRBJ2-5, with D hard to call. The V end was cut by 4 bases, the J end by 5 bases, with 11 bases between. The CDR3 length is 12 residues. Germline V gives CDR1 SQVTM, CDR2 ANQGSEA. CDR3 nucleotides: TGCAGCGTTGTTGGGGTACCCGAGACCCAGTACTTC. This encodes CSVVGVPETQYF.

At least ten counts were recorded for this clonotype. The chain joins TRBV18 to TRBJ2-7; weak D call: TRBD1 (7 bases). The CDR3 spans 14 residues. Trimming stripped 0 bases from V and 6 bases from J, with 12 bases between. Germline CDR1 reads KGHSH; CDR2 reads LQKENI. DNA of the CDR3: TGTGCCAGCTCACCACCAGGGACAGCGGGCGAGCAGTACTTC. Translation gives CASSPPGTAGEQYF. Supplemented by reference TRBV18 and TRBJ2-7, the full variable domain reads NAGVMQNPRHLVRRRGQEARLRCSPMKGHSHVYWYRQLPEEGLKFMVYLQKENIIDESGMPKERFSAEFPKEGPSILRIQQVVRGDSAAYFCASSPPGTAGEQYFGPGTRLTVT.

Many counts were recorded for this clonotype. The chain uses TRBV2 and TRBJ2-7; 7 positions agree with TRBD1. CDR1 and CDR2 from the germline V gene are SNHLY and FYNNEI. The CDR3 sequence is 13 residues long. J lost 3 bases, V lost 6 bases, and 5 bases had no gene match. CDR3 protein: CASSGTVNYEQYF. As DNA, the CDR3 is TGTGCCAGCAGCGGGACAGTAAACTACGAGCAGTACTTC.

This clonotype was observed at least ten times. The chain is built from TRBV20-1 and TRBJ2-2; D unresolved. The germline V gene has CDR1 DFQATT and CDR2 SNEGSKA (reference sequence). V lost 1 base, J lost 6 bases, and 6 bases lay in between. The CDR3 runs to 12 residues. CDR3 sequence (DNA): TGCAGTGCTAGAGCTGGGTCCGGGGAGCTGTTTTTT. It encodes CSARAGSGELFF.